The table lists the clone carrying this TCR beta chain with a few counts. The antigen remains undetermined. The entry originates in a study of T cells in Graves' hyperthyroidism and ophthalmopathy. The study's findings and limits: With a median lead of around 6.7 months before onset, the model predicted ophthalmopathy.

RNA transcripts gave rise to amplified TCR beta CDR3 regions. Using the HTBI primer set, a first-round RT-PCR was run on the TCR CDR3. TCRdb itself ran the multiplex PCR reads through MiXCR, one entry per CDR3 protein. The sample holds 350,000 to 400,000 distinct CDR3 sequences; approximately 15% are singletons and the top ten take roughly 33%. The ends lost 4 bases at V and 1 base at J; junction bases unmatched: 4. This CDR3 region has 16 residues. CDR1 LGHNA and CDR2 YNFKEQ come from the germline V gene. Sequenced input: blood. The TCR comes from a young woman with Graves' hyperthyroidism. V and J are TRBV4-2 and TRBJ2-3, with 11 bases identical to TRBD2. The CDR3 region is CASSRQLAGGTDTQYF. CDR3 DNA: TGTGCCAGCAGCCGCCAACTAGCGGGAGGCACAGATACGCAGTATTTT.